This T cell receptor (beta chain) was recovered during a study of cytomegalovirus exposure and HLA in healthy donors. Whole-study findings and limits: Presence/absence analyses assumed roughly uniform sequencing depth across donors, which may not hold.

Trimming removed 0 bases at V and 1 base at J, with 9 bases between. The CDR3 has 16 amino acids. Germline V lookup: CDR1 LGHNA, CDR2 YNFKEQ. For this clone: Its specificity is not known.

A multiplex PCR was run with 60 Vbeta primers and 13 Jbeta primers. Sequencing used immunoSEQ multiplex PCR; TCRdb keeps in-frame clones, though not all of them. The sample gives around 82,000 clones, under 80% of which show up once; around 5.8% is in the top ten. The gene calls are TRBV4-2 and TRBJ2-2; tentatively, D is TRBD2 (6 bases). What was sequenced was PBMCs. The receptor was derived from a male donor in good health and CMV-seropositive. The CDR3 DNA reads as TGTGCCAGCAGCCAAGAAGAGGGAGGGAACACCGGGGAGCTGTTTTTT. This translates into CASSQEEGGNTGELFF.